This entry lists 24 T cell receptor beta chains sequenced from one sample in a study of T cells after yellow fever vaccination. TCRdb analysed the 5' RACE reads with MiXCR anew, one entry per CDR3 protein. The sample yields approximately 330,000 distinct CDR3 sequences, approximately 13% seen once. This specimen was CD4+ T cells sorted from PBMCs, taken 15 days after the yellow fever booster vaccination. Receptors were obtained from a man in his late teens or twenties who received the YFV17D yellow fever vaccine.

This chain links TRBV11-2 with TRBJ2-2; D is unresolved. Trimming shortened V by 3 bases and J by 3 bases, and 11 bases separated the two germline ends. CDR1 and CDR2 from the germline V gene are SGHAT and FQNNGV. The CDR3 spans 15 residues. CDR3 nucleotide sequence: TGTGCCAGCAGCTTGGTTGAGGAGTACACCGGGGAGCTGTTTTTT. Translated: CASSLVEEYTGELFF. Full variable domain (missing parts from reference TRBV11-2 and TRBJ2-2): EAGVAQSPRYKIIEKRQSVAFWCNPISGHATLYWYQQILGQGPKLLIQFQNNGVVDDSQLPKDRFSAERLKGVDSTLKIQPAKLEDSAVYLCASSLVEEYTGELFFGEGSRLTVL.

The chain uses TRBV4-3 and TRBJ2-2; D unclear. Germline assignment: CDR1 LGHNA and CDR2 YSLEER. This CDR3 contains 15 residues. Trimming removed 1 base at V and 8 bases at J, with 14 bases between. CDR3 amino acids: CASSQGRLLPGELFF. CDR3 in DNA: TGCGCCAGCAGCCAAGGAAGGCTTCTCCCGGGGGAGCTGTTTTTT.

This clonotype was counted a few times. This sequence joins TRBV6-2 or TRBV6-3 and TRBJ2-5; 8 nucleotides agree with TRBD2. Trimming cost V 5 bases and J 5 bases; bases outside gene matches: 7. The germline V gene encodes CDR1 MNHEY and CDR2 SVGEGT. This CDR3 has 14 amino acids. The CDR3 sequence is CASSRGTRRETQYF. DNA of the CDR3: TGTGCCAGCAGTCGCGGGACTAGACGGGAGACCCAGTACTTC.

The chain recombines TRBV5-1 with TRBJ1-2, with D unresolved. Germline CDR1 SGHRS, CDR2 YFSETQ. V dropped 1 base and J dropped 2 bases, with 9 bases sitting between them. The CDR3 has 14 amino acids. The chain's CDR3 is CASSLRGINYGYTF. CDR3 DNA sequence: TGCGCCAGCAGCTTGAGAGGGATAAACTATGGCTACACCTTC.

The J gene is TRBJ1-5, the V gene TRBV6-2 or TRBV6-3; D possibly corresponds to TRBD1 (5 bases). Trimming shortened V by 6 bases and J by 2 bases, and 14 bases separated the two germline ends. Germline-derived CDR1 and CDR2 are MNHEY and SVGEGT. The CDR3 is 15 amino acids. CDR3 bases: TGTGCCAGCAGCATGGTCGGGGCCGGCAATCAGCCCCAGCATTTT. It codes for CASSMVGAGNQPQHF.

In this sample, this clonotype turned up a few times. The CDR3 coding sequence is TGTGCCAGCAGCTTAGCGCGCATTCAGTACTTC. Amino acids: CASSLARIQYF. This chain uses TRBV7-2 with TRBJ2-4; D call uncertain. Per germline, CDR1 SGHTA and CDR2 FQGNSA. V was shortened by 0 bases and J by 9 bases, with 3 bases between the two germline ends. The CDR3 consists of 11 residues.

This sequence joins TRBV20-1 and TRBJ1-5; weak D call: TRBD1 (5 bases). From germline, CDR1 is DFQATT and CDR2 SNEGSKA (reference sequence). The ends were cut back, 0 bases at V and 2 bases at J, with 8 bases in the middle. CDR3 size: 14 residues. In DNA, the CDR3 is TGCAGTGCTAGAGATCGGGGCGGCAATCAGCCCCAGCATTTT. It is translated as CSARDRGGNQPQHF.

In its sample, this clonotype was seen a few times. The chain uses TRBV12-3 or TRBV12-4 and TRBJ2-3; 10 bases fit TRBD2. The V and J ends lost 6 bases and 0 bases, in that order; junction bases with no gene match: 6. There are 16 residues in the CDR3. CDR3 protein: CASRNSLAGSTDTQYF. CDR3 nucleotides: TGTGCCAGCAGGAACTCACTAGCGGGGAGCACAGATACGCAGTATTTT.

This chain connects TRBV7-2 to TRBJ2-6; TRBD2 might be the D (5 bases). The ends were cut back, 5 bases at V and 1 base at J, with 15 bases in the middle. The CDR3 runs to 17 residues. Germline assignment: CDR1 SGHTA and CDR2 FQGNSA. CDR3 residues: CASSPYGRPSGANVLTF. In DNA form, the CDR3 reads TGTGCCAGCAGCCCCTATGGGAGACCTTCTGGGGCCAACGTCCTGACTTTC.

This clonotype was observed many times. This chain joins TRBV7-9 and TRBJ1-5; no reliable D call. CDR3 size: 14 residues. The germline V gene has CDR1 SEHNR and CDR2 FQNEAQ (reference sequence). The V end was cut by 3 bases, the J end by 8 bases, with 14 bases between. CDR3 region: CASSLETAAEPQHF. The CDR3 bases are TGTGCCAGCAGCTTGGAGACGGCGGCGGAGCCCCAGCATTTT. The full variable domain, with the rest looked up from reference TRBV7-9 and TRBJ1-5, is DTGVSQNPRHKITKRGQNVTFRCDPISEHNRLYWYRQTLGQGPEFLTYFQNEAQLEKSRLLSDRFSAERPKGSFSTLEIQRTEQGDSAMYLCASSLETAAEPQHFGDGTRLSIL.

This clonotype was recorded a few times. The chain is built from TRBV6-1 and TRBJ1-1; D remains ambiguous. The germline V gene has CDR1 MNHNS and CDR2 SASEGT. CDR3 length equals 11 residues. Deletions cut 8 bases from V and 3 bases from J, with 7 bases between. The CDR3 nucleotides are TGTGCCAGCGGGAGTTACACTGAAGCTTTCTTT. Translation gives CASGSYTEAFF.

This clonotype was picked up a small number of times. The chain links TRBV18 to TRBJ2-1, with D tentatively TRBD2 (5 bases). Germline loops: CDR1 KGHSH, CDR2 LQKENI. Deletions cut 1 base from V and 6 bases from J, with 7 bases between. This CDR3 is 13 amino acids long. The CDR3 loop is CASSPQAGNEQFF. CDR3 nucleotide sequence: TGTGCCAGCTCACCACAGGCGGGCAATGAGCAGTTCTTC.

This clonotype has just a few counts. The chain carries TRBV15 and TRBJ1-1, with D unresolved. Germline CDR1 and CDR2: LNHNV and YYDKDF (reference sequence). The CDR3 extends over 13 amino acids. Trimming removed 0 bases from V and 3 bases from J, with 5 bases in between. The DNA for the CDR3 is TGTGCCACCAGCAGAGATCTGGACACTGAAGCTTTCTTT. This translates into CATSRDLDTEAFF.

This chain joins TRBV27 and TRBJ1-1; TRBD1 is a possible D gene (6 bases). The CDR3 is 17 amino acids. The germline V gene encodes CDR1 MNHEY and CDR2 SMNVEV (reference sequence). The V end was cut by 4 bases, the J end by 0 bases, with 18 bases between. The CDR3 bases are TGTGCCAGCAGTTCCCTCCAGGGGACTGGGGTGAACACTGAAGCTTTCTTT. Amino acid sequence: CASSSLQGTGVNTEAFF.

The rearrangement links TRBV4-3 to TRBJ2-2; perhaps TRBD2 as D (5 bases). The CDR3 spans 15 residues. Trimming cost V 0 bases and J 3 bases, with 8 bases left between them. The germline V gene has CDR1 LGHNA and CDR2 YSLEER. The CDR3, as DNA: TGCGCCAGCAGCCAAGAAGGACTGTACACCGGGGAGCTGTTTTTT. Its protein product is CASSQEGLYTGELFF.

There are a few counts of this clonotype. The CDR3 reads CASSPSQGMNTEAFF. The CDR3 DNA reads as TGTGCCAGCTCACCATCTCAGGGCATGAACACTGAAGCTTTCTTT. This chain joins TRBV18 and TRBJ1-1; D may be TRBD1 (5 bases). This CDR3 is built from 15 residues. Germline V gene lookup returns CDR1 KGHSH and CDR2 LQKENI. The V end was cut by 2 bases, the J end by 0 bases, with 10 bases between.

This clonotype was seen more than once but under ten times. The CDR3 nucleotides read TGCGCCAGCAGCCGGGACCGATACTACGAGCAGTACTTC. As protein: CASSRDRYYEQYF. The chain recombines TRBV4-3 with TRBJ2-7; either TRBD1 or TRBD2 may fit D (5 bases each). The V gene lost 4 bases and the J gene lost 3 bases, with 10 bases spanning the gap. From germline, CDR1 is LGHNA and CDR2 YSLEER. The CDR3 has 13 amino acids.

The V call is TRBV7-9, the J call TRBJ2-2; a weak D match, TRBD1 (5 bases). V lost 0 bases to trimming and J lost 4 bases, with 9 bases between them. This CDR3 has 15 amino acids. Germline assignment: CDR1 SEHNR and CDR2 FQNEAQ (reference sequence). CDR3: CASSLAKGPTGELFF. CDR3 bases: TGTGCCAGCAGCTTAGCAAAGGGGCCCACCGGGGAGCTGTTTTTT.

For the CDR3, the DNA is TGTGCCAGCAGTGCCACAGGGGGCGGGTCACCCCTCCACTTT. Translated: CASSATGGGSPLHF. V and J are TRBV25-1 and TRBJ1-6; 9 bases fit TRBD1. The junction had 5 bases not matched to a gene; V was cut back by 4 bases and J by 10 bases. The CDR3 is 14 amino acids. Germline V gene lookup returns CDR1 MGHDK and CDR2 SYGVNS.

V usage is TRBV29-1 and J usage is TRBJ2-5; D might be TRBD1 (5 bases). This CDR3 has 12 amino acids. Germline assignment: CDR1 SQVTM and CDR2 ANQGSEA. V was shortened by 5 bases and J by 0 bases, with 7 bases between the two germline ends. In DNA, the CDR3 is TGCAGCGTTCGACAGAACCAAGAGACCCAGTACTTC. Protein: CSVRQNQETQYF.

This clonotype was recorded many times. The chain employs TRBV5-1 and TRBJ2-1; no reliable D call. The CDR3 loop spans 15 amino acids. Germline V CDR1 and CDR2: SGHRS, YFSETQ. Deletions cut 0 bases from V and 0 bases from J, with 7 bases between. CDR3 nucleotide sequence: TGCGCCAGCAGCTTGGAGGCAAACTCCTACAATGAGCAGTTCTTC. Amino acid sequence: CASSLEANSYNEQFF.

CDR3 sequence (DNA): TGTGCCAGCTCACGGTCAGATACGCAGTATTTT. This translates into CASSRSDTQYF. The chain recombines TRBV18 with TRBJ2-3; D gene uncertain. The V gene lost 4 bases and the J gene lost 4 bases, with 3 bases spanning the gap. This CDR3 has 11 residues. The germline CDR1 and CDR2 sequences are KGHSH and LQKENI.

This chain's CDR3 is CASSSTDAWNTEAFF. The CDR3 bases are TGCGCCAGCAGCTCTACCGACGCTTGGAACACTGAAGCTTTCTTT. J is TRBJ1-1 and V is TRBV5-1; D gene unclear. This CDR3 comprises 15 residues. Trimming cost V 3 bases and J 1 base, with 13 bases left between them. The germline V gene has CDR1 SGHRS and CDR2 YFSETQ. Based on the CDR3 plus reference TRBV5-1 and TRBJ1-1, the full variable domain is KAGVTQTPRYLIKTRGQQVTLSCSPISGHRSVSWYQQTPGQGLQFLFEYFSETQRNKGNFPGRFSGRQFSNSRSEMNVSTLELGDSALYLCASSSTDAWNTEAFFGQGTRLTVV.

In this sample, this clonotype turned up a few times. The chain employs TRBV20-1 and TRBJ2-7, with D possibly TRBD1 on 6 matching bases. Germline CDR1 is DFQATT and CDR2 is SNEGSKA (reference sequence). The CDR3 is made up of 13 amino acids. V was cut by 5 bases and J by 5 bases, with 16 bases left in between. CDR3 region: CSALGPQGHEQYV. The CDR3 DNA is TGCAGTGCTCTTGGGCCACAGGGCCACGAGCAGTACGTC.